Here is one T cell receptor beta chain with its context. The antigen is not known. The data are from a study of OX40 agonist ivuxolimab in advanced cancers. About the research overall: Dose-escalation patients suffered from hepatocellular carcinoma, melanoma, renal cell or head and neck cancer. Overall study results and limits: Researchers report that CD8+ T cells had, on average, more expanded clones than CD4+.

Assay used: immunoSEQ multiplex PCR; TCRdb lists only in-frame clones, some missing. The data hold 30,000 to 35,000 clones, with 89% observed a single time. The V and J ends lost 3 bases and 0 bases, in that order; junction bases with no gene match: 3. This CDR3 region has 17 residues. Germline assignment: CDR1 LGHNT and CDR2 FRNRAP. The rearrangement joins TRBV12-5 to TRBJ2-2; 11 bases are shared with TRBD2. Sequenced material: CD4+ or CD8+ T cells sorted from blood, taken in a trial of the OX40 agonist ivuxolimab. This TCR came from an adult with an advanced solid tumor such as melanoma, head and neck, liver or kidney cancer. As DNA, the CDR3 is TGTGCTAGTGGTTTCCTAGCGGGGGGATCGAACACCGGGGAGCTGTTTTTT. This sequence encodes CASGFLAGGSNTGELFF.